This T cell receptor (beta chain) comes out of a study of cytomegalovirus exposure and HLA in healthy donors. With respect to this clone: The antigen is undetermined.

V was trimmed by 0 bases and J by 1 base, leaving 7 bases between them. This CDR3 region has 15 residues. Looked up from germline, CDR1 is LNHNV and CDR2 is YYDKDF (reference sequence). Whole-study findings and limits: Three chains tied to CMV proved CMV antigen-specific in vitro.

PCR involved 60 Vbeta and 13 Jbeta primers. The method was immunoSEQ multiplex PCR; TCRdb's version includes in-frame clones alone and lacks a portion of them. The repertoire holds 100,000 or so clones, around 80% seen once, with about 7.9% in the top ten. The material sequenced was PBMCs. The chain links TRBV15 to TRBJ1-5; D gene uncertain. This sequence originates from a man aged 30 to 45 in good health and CMV-seronegative. CDR3 protein: CATSRDPGSNQPQHF. The CDR3 DNA reads TGTGCCACCAGCAGAGATCCGGGGAGCAATCAGCCCCAGCATTTT.